This paragraph covers one T cell receptor beta chain sequence. Antigen specificity is unknown. Random hexamers served to reverse transcribe roughly 0.45 to 1 ug RNA. A multiplex approach, immunoSEQ multiplex PCR, amplified TCR beta CDR3 across 54 Vbeta and 13 Jbeta. TCRdb re-analysed the immunoSEQ multiplex PCR reads in MiXCR, keeping a single row per CDR3 protein. The sample has roughly 150,000 distinct CDR3 sequences, roughly 95% seen once; the top ten hold about 0.1%. Trimming shortened V by 8 bases and J by 1 base, and 6 bases separated the two germline ends. Germline values: CDR1 MNHEY, CDR2 SVGEGT. The CDR3 runs to 12 residues. This sample is drawn from a study of CD8 T cells in Susac syndrome. Study results and caveats: The study recognized that the number of individuals in its TCR sequencing and HLA analysis was relatively small.

This receptor was taken from a human donor with multiple sclerosis. Sequencing was carried out using CD4+ T cells from PBMCs. This chain uses TRBV6-2 or TRBV6-3 with TRBJ2-4; no firm D call. The CDR3 DNA sequence: TGTGCCAGCTCCCAGGCCAAAAACATTCAGTACTTC. It encodes CASSQAKNIQYF.